Listed below are T cell receptor beta chains from one sample, sequenced in a study of T-cell reconstitution after alpha-beta-depleted transplantation in children. TCRdb fed the PCR reads into MiXCR, producing one record per CDR3 protein. The sample shows fewer than 550,000 distinct CDR3 sequences, approximately 10% of them seen only once. The sample was PBMCs, mostly from graft donor cells, taken 180 days after TCRalphabeta/CD19-depleted stem cell transplant. The receptors were gathered from a female patient aged 2-10 years who had a stem cell transplant for aplastic anemia, so the T cells may come from the graft donor. Both conserved end residues are part of each CDR3. A D gene is named only where the DNA matches it firmly. Rows may omit the clone size; those that give it use once, few, many or a size class.

V	D	size	J	CDR3	DNA
TRBV7-8	.	.	TRBJ1-1	CASSLANGKEAFF	TGTGCCAGCAGCTTAGCGAACGGAAAAGAAGCTTTCTTT
TRBV4-3	TRBD2	.	TRBJ2-4	CASSQVAGGLAKNIQYF	TGCGCCAGCAGCCAGGTAGCGGGAGGGCTAGCCAAAAACATTCAGTACTTC
TRBV6-2/TRBV6-3	TRBD2	.	TRBJ2-3	CASSYPAGLAGGPFGTDTQYF	TGTGCCAGCAGTTATCCCGCCGGACTAGCGGGAGGGCCATTTGGCACAGATACGCAGTATTTT
TRBV28	.	few	TRBJ1-2	CASSFEGNYGYTF	TGTGCCAGCAGTTTCGAGGGGAACTATGGCTACACCTTC
TRBV7-7	.	few	TRBJ2-3	CASSLGTPFTDTQYF	TGTGCCAGCAGCTTAGGGACACCATTTACAGATACGCAGTATTTT
TRBV20-1	TRBD1	few	TRBJ1-1	CSARALTGYTEAFF	TGCAGTGCTAGGGCCCTGACAGGGTACACTGAAGCTTTCTTT
TRBV5-1	.	many	TRBJ2-7	CASSVPRAGSHEQYF	TGCGCCAGCAGCGTTCCGAGGGCGGGGTCCCACGAGCAGTACTTC
TRBV20-1	.	.	TRBJ2-3	CSARPPGSYTDTQYF	TGCAGTGCTAGACCTCCTGGCTCTTACACAGATACGCAGTATTTT
TRBV12-3/TRBV12-4	.	few	TRBJ1-2	CASSSSFYGYTF	TGTGCCAGCAGTTCCAGTTTCTATGGCTACACCTTC
TRBV9	.	many	TRBJ1-1	CASSPHAGTEDTEAFF	TGTGCCAGCAGCCCGCATGCCGGGACCGAGGACACTGAAGCTTTCTTT
TRBV28	.	few	TRBJ2-2	CASSLKDLVTGELFF	TGTGCCAGCAGTTTAAAGGACTTGGTCACCGGGGAGCTGTTTTTT
TRBV28	TRBD1	many	TRBJ2-2	CASSLGQGAGELFF	TGTGCCAGCAGTTTAGGACAGGGGGCCGGGGAGCTGTTTTTT
TRBV5-1	.	.	TRBJ2-1	CASSLIGGPSYNEQFF	TGCGCCAGCAGCTTGATCGGAGGGCCATCCTACAATGAGCAGTTCTTC
TRBV7-6	TRBD2	.	TRBJ2-1	CASSLSTSGSNEQFF	TGTGCCAGCAGCTTATCGACTAGCGGGAGTAATGAGCAGTTCTTC
TRBV20-1	.	few	TRBJ2-3	CSARKTSTDTQYF	TGCAGTGCTAGAAAGACAAGCACAGATACGCAGTATTTT
TRBV18	TRBD1	few	TRBJ2-2	CASSVRPRGVGGLNTGELFF	TGTGCCAGCTCAGTGAGGCCAAGAGGAGTAGGGGGCCTGAACACCGGGGAGCTGTTTTTT
TRBV7-2	.	.	TRBJ2-5	CASTKGGHQETQYF	TGTGCCAGCACAAAGGGGGGGCACCAAGAGACCCAGTACTTC
TRBV18	.	many	TRBJ1-2	CASSSENYGYTF	TGTGCCAGCTCGTCAGAGAACTATGGCTACACCTTC
TRBV5-1	.	.	TRBJ1-2	CASSLRGVGYTF	TGCGCCAGCAGCTTGAGAGGAGTTGGCTACACCTTC
TRBV28	.	many	TRBJ2-5	CASYRPAGQETQYF	TGTGCCAGCTATCGGCCAGCGGGTCAAGAGACCCAGTACTTC
TRBV10-3	.	.	TRBJ2-1	CAIGRPSSNEQFF	TGTGCCATCGGGAGACCCTCATCAAATGAGCAGTTCTTC
TRBV7-2	TRBD2	few	TRBJ2-1	CASNERSGSLYNEQFF	TGTGCCAGCAACGAACGTAGCGGGAGCTTATACAATGAGCAGTTCTTC
TRBV7-2	.	many	TRBJ2-5	CASSLLREQETQYF	TGTGCCAGCAGCTTATTACGGGAGCAAGAGACCCAGTACTTC
TRBV5-1	.	few	TRBJ2-1	CASSLLHGLSYNEQFF	TGCGCCAGCAGCTTGCTTCACGGGCTTTCCTACAATGAGCAGTTCTTC